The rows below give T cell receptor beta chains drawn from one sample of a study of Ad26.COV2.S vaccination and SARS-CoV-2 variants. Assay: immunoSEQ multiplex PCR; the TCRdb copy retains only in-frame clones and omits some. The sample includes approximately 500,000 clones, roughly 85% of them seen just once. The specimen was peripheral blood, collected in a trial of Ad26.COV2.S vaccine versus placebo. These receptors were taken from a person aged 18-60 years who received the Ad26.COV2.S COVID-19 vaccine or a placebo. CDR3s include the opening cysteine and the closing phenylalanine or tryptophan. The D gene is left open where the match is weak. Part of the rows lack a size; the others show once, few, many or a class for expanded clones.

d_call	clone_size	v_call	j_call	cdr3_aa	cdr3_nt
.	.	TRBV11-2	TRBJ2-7	CASSLISGAEQYF	TGTGCCAGCAGCTTAATTTCTGGGGCCGAGCAGTACTTC
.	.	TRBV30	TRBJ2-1	CAGDGIYNEQFF	TGTGCCGGGGACGGGATTTACAATGAGCAGTTCTTC
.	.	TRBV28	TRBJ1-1	CASSFLNTEAFF	TGTGCCAGCAGTTTTTTGAACACTGAAGCTTTCTTT
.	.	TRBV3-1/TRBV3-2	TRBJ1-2	CASSHPAGKSDGYTF	TGTGCCAGCAGCCATCCCGCCGGGAAAAGTGATGGCTACACCTTC
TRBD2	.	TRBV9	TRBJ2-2	CASSVDSWYGTTETGELFF	TGTGCCAGCAGCGTAGATTCTTGGTATGGGACTACGGAGACCGGGGAGCTGTTTTTT
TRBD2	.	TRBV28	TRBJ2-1	CASSASVLADAYNEQFF	TGTGCCAGCAGTGCCTCGGTGCTAGCGGATGCCTACAATGAGCAGTTCTTC
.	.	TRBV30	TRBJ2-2	CAWSSLGTGELFF	TGTGCCTGGAGTTCCCTGGGAACCGGGGAGCTGTTTTTT
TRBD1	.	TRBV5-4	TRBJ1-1	CASSLIAGGIEAFF	TGTGCCAGCAGCTTGATCGCAGGGGGCATTGAAGCTTTCTTT
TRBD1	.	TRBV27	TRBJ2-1	CASSKRQTGSSYNEQFF	TGTGCCAGCAGCAAAAGACAGACAGGGAGCTCCTACAATGAGCAGTTCTTC
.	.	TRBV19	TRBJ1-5	CASSMWGLHSNQPQHF	TGTGCCAGTAGTATGTGGGGGCTCCATAGCAATCAGCCCCAGCATTTT
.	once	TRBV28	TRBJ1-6	CASKGVIPPLHF	TGTGCCAGCAAGGGCGTTATTCCCCCCCTCCACTTT
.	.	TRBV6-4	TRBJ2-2	CASSEHRTGELFF	TGTGCCAGCAGCGAACACAGAACCGGGGAGCTGTTTTTT
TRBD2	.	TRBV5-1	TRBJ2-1	CASSFRLAGNYNEQFF	TGCGCCAGCAGCTTTAGGCTAGCGGGGAACTACAATGAGCAGTTCTTC
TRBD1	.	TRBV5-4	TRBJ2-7	CAIPGQGNYEQYF	TGTGCCATACCGGGACAGGGGAATTACGAGCAGTACTTC
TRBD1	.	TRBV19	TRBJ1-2	CASSTIAGTGNGYTF	TGTGCCAGCAGCACGATCGCCGGGACAGGGAACGGCTACACCTTC
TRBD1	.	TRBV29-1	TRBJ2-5	CSASSGQGALGETQYF	TGCAGCGCCTCTTCCGGACAGGGGGCGCTGGGGGAGACCCAGTACTTC
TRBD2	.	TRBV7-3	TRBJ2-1	CASSVAGGGYNEQFF	TGTGCCAGCAGCGTAGCGGGAGGGGGCTACAATGAGCAGTTCTTC
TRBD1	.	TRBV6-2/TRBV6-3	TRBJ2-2	CASSYSAGQGADTGELFF	TGTGCCAGCAGTTACTCAGCGGGACAGGGGGCGGACACCGGGGAGCTGTTTTTT
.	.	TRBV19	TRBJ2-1	CASSPQGTHSYNEQFF	TGTGCCAGTAGCCCACAGGGCACCCACTCCTACAATGAGCAGTTCTTC
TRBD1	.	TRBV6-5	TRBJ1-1	CASSSGQGATEAFF	TGTGCCAGCAGTTCGGGACAGGGTGCCACTGAAGCTTTCTTT
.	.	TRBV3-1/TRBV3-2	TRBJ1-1	CASSRHTEAFF	TGTGCCAGCAGCCGTCACACTGAAGCTTTCTTT
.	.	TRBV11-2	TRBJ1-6	CASSGGLYSPLHF	TGTGCCAGCAGCGGGGGGCTTTATTCACCCCTCCACTTT
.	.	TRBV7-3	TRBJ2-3	CASSLGYYPTDTQYF	TGTGCCAGCAGCTTAGGGTACTATCCCACAGATACGCAGTATTTT
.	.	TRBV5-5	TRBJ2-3	CASSFAGVTDTQYF	TGTGCCAGCAGCTTTGCAGGGGTCACAGATACGCAGTATTTT
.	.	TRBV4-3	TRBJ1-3	CASSQDPTEYTIYF	TGCGCCAGCAGCCAAGATCCGACAGAATACACCATATATTTT